This TCR beta chain was sequenced during a study of blood T cell repertoires in COVID-19. At the level of the study: The cDNA or gDNA used as material had been derived from T cells, B-cell-depleted T cells, or PBMCs.

The CDR3 is made up of 14 amino acids. CDR1 and CDR2 (germline): KGHSH, LQKENI. J was trimmed by 7 bases and V by 0 bases; bases with no gene match: 3. How the authors handled the data: For nucleated cells, counts were estimated from reference gene primer amplification. The method was immunoSEQ multiplex PCR; TCRdb's version includes in-frame clones alone and lacks a portion of them. V, J and clone size were drawn from that table, and D and trimming were deduced from the DNA. This sample has approximately 360,000 clones, with 90% found just once. This clone was detected many times. This TCR was recovered from a man aged 18 to 30 with active or convalescent COVID-19. Sample: peripheral blood. The chain couples TRBV18 to TRBJ1-2, with 9 bases lining up with TRBD1. Written as DNA, the CDR3 is TGTGCCAGCTCACCACCTGGGGACAGGGCTGGCTACACCTTC. This sequence encodes CASSPPGDRAGYTF.